These 10 T cell receptor beta chains share one sample of origin, sequenced in a study of blood T cell repertoires in COVID-19. TCRdb keeps only in-frame clones here, not all; method: immunoSEQ multiplex PCR. The profile shows some 120,000 clones, just under 85% of them singletons. Material for sequencing was peripheral blood. Source of these receptors: a man in his 70s with active or convalescent COVID-19.

The chain carries TRBV4-3 and TRBJ1-1, with 7 bases aligning to TRBD1. The CDR3 is 17 residues long. Germline V gene data show CDR1 as LGHNA and CDR2 as YSLEER. With 1 base clipped from V and 1 base from J, the junction kept 9 bases outside the gene matches. The DNA for the CDR3 is TGCGCCAGCAGCCAAGCCTCAGGGGGGATAAAGAACACTGAAGCTTTCTTT. Its translation: CASSQASGGIKNTEAFF.

J is TRBJ1-2 and V is TRBV4-3; TRBD1 aligns across 9 bases. The junction had 9 bases not matched to a gene; V was cut back by 6 bases and J by 7 bases. There are 14 residues in the CDR3. Germline loops: CDR1 LGHNA, CDR2 YSLEER. Written as DNA, the CDR3 is TGCGCCAGCAGACCCGGACAGGGGCGGGGTGGCTACACCTTC. Encoded protein: CASRPGQGRGGYTF.

The gene calls are TRBV3-1 (or the pseudogene TRBV3-2) and TRBJ1-5, with D tentatively TRBD1 (6 bases). The CDR3 runs 14 residues. Germline lookup yields CDR1 LGHDT and CDR2 YNNKEL (reference sequence). The ends were cut back, 1 base at V and 4 bases at J, with 8 bases in the middle. CDR3 amino acids: CASSQGTVNQPQHF. CDR3 bases: TGTGCCAGCAGCCAAGGGACAGTGAATCAGCCCCAGCATTTT.

The V and J genes are TRBV27 and TRBJ2-7, with 11 bases matching TRBD2. This CDR3 is built from 15 residues. CDR1 is MNHEY and CDR2 is SMNVEV in the germline V gene (reference sequence). J lost 3 bases, V lost 6 bases, and 7 bases had no gene match. The CDR3 region has the DNA TGTGCCAGCAGGGTTCCCGGGACTAGCGGCTACGAGCAGTACTTC. Translated: CASRVPGTSGYEQYF.

The V and J genes are TRBV5-1 and TRBJ2-1; D is undetermined. V lost 3 bases and J lost 0, with 10 bases in between. The germline V gene encodes CDR1 SGHRS and CDR2 YFSETQ. This CDR3 is built from 15 residues. This CDR3 is CASSSASSSYNEQFF. The CDR3 DNA reads TGCGCCAGCAGCTCTGCATCCAGCTCCTACAATGAGCAGTTCTTC.

This clone was observed a single time. The chain is built from TRBV27 and TRBJ2-1; 10 bases align to TRBD2. With V trimmed by 8 bases and J by 7 bases, 11 bases remained unmatched. Per germline, CDR1 MNHEY and CDR2 SMNVEV (reference sequence). CDR3 length equals 15 residues. CDR3 DNA sequence: TGTGCCAGCCGTAGCCTAGCGGGAGTGGGGAATGAGCAGTTCTTC. Protein sequence: CASRSLAGVGNEQFF.

The gene calls are TRBV7-2 and TRBJ2-3; TRBD2 agrees at 9 bases. Germline V gene data show CDR1 as SGHTA and CDR2 as FQGNSA. With 4 bases clipped from V and 2 bases from J, the junction kept 7 bases outside the gene matches. The CDR3 runs to 16 residues. CDR3 protein: CASSSVPSGITDTQYF. As DNA, the CDR3 is TGTGCCAGCAGCTCCGTACCTAGCGGGATCACAGATACGCAGTATTTT.

This chain uses TRBV5-6 with TRBJ1-2; D unresolved. The CDR3 length is 14 residues. CDR1 and CDR2 (germline): SGHDT, YYEEEE. V gave up 4 bases and J gave up 1 base, with 11 bases separating them. Here the CDR3 DNA reads TGTGCCAGCAGCGCCCCTGGGCTTAACTATGGCTACACCTTC. Residues: CASSAPGLNYGYTF.

This clone was recorded a few times. J is TRBJ2-7 and V is TRBV29-1; D possibly corresponds to TRBD1 (6 bases). Germline V gives CDR1 SQVTM, CDR2 ANQGSEA. V lost 0 bases to trimming and J lost 5 bases, with 11 bases between them. This CDR3 is built from 13 residues. The CDR3 DNA reads TGCAGCGTTGAAGAGGGGGCCGCCCACGAGCAGTACTTC. This sequence encodes CSVEEGAAHEQYF.

As to this clone: At one end, the junction sequence differs from germline, possibly due to a read error. Different DNA sequences within this sample yield the same CDR3. V gene TRBV19 combines with J gene TRBJ2-2; 8 nucleotides line up with TRBD2. This CDR3 spans 16 amino acids. Germline V lookup: CDR1 LNHDA, CDR2 SQIVND (reference sequence). As DNA, the CDR3 is TGTGCTAGTAGTACCCGGGGGGGACTGGCGGCCGGGGAGCTGTTTTTT. As protein: CASSTRGGLAAGELFF.